This is a list of T cell receptor beta chains from one sample in a study of cytomegalovirus exposure and HLA in healthy donors. The data were produced by immunoSEQ multiplex PCR, yet TCRdb's version contains in-frame clones alone and is incomplete. The profile covers approximately 100,000 clones, with 75% to 85% appearing a single time and about 4% taken by the ten largest. Sequencing used PBMCs. These receptors originate from a woman aged 50 to 60 in good health and CMV-seropositive. Both conserved end residues are part of each CDR3. A D gene is named only where the DNA matches it firmly. Clone size is stated in some rows and not others, as once, few, many or a class when expanded.

size: .
V: TRBV18
D: .
J: TRBJ2-3
CDR3: CASSLGQRADTQYF
DNA: TGTGCCAGCTCACTCGGACAGAGGGCAGATACGCAGTATTTT

size: .
V: TRBV7-8
D: .
J: TRBJ1-4
CDR3: CASSPPRVLLTNEKLFF
DNA: TGTGCCAGCAGTCCCCCACGGGTTCTCCTAACTAATGAAAAACTGTTTTTT

size: few
V: TRBV6-1
D: .
J: TRBJ1-2
CDR3: CASSELQGSFYGYTF
DNA: TGTGCCAGCAGTGAACTCCAGGGGTCTTTCTATGGCTACACCTTC

size: .
V: TRBV2
D: .
J: TRBJ1-1
CDR3: CASGVDRSYTEAFF
DNA: TGTGCCAGCGGTGTGGACAGATCATACACTGAAGCTTTCTTT

size: .
V: TRBV6-6
D: .
J: TRBJ2-6
CDR3: CASSYGGGGGANVLTF
DNA: TGTGCCAGCAGTTATGGAGGGGGCGGAGGGGCCAACGTCCTGACTTTC

size: few
V: TRBV7-9
D: TRBD2
J: TRBJ2-5
CDR3: CASSLGLAGETQYF
DNA: TGTGCCAGCAGCTTAGGGCTAGCGGGAGAGACCCAGTACTTC

size: .
V: TRBV4-1
D: TRBD2
J: TRBJ2-7
CDR3: CASSQESPSGRDSYEQYF
DNA: TGCGCCAGCAGCCAAGAATCTCCTAGCGGGAGGGATTCCTACGAGCAGTACTTC

size: few
V: TRBV6-5
D: TRBD2
J: TRBJ2-1
CDR3: CASSYDGGAREQFF
DNA: TGTGCCAGCAGTTACGACGGGGGGGCCCGAGAGCAGTTCTTC

size: medium-sized
V: TRBV2
D: .
J: TRBJ2-7
CDR3: CASRPQGTDEQYF
DNA: TGTGCCAGCAGGCCACAGGGGACTGACGAGCAGTACTTC

size: .
V: TRBV9
D: .
J: TRBJ2-3
CDR3: CASSVGRTSVGADTQYF
DNA: TGTGCCAGCAGCGTAGGCAGGACTTCGGTAGGTGCAGATACGCAGTATTTT

size: .
V: TRBV5-1
D: .
J: TRBJ2-7
CDR3: CASSSYQGLTPYEQYF
DNA: TGCGCCAGCAGCTCGTACCAGGGGCTGACCCCCTACGAGCAGTACTTC

size: .
V: TRBV6-6
D: TRBD1
J: TRBJ2-5
CDR3: CASSNPGQKEKTQYF
DNA: TGTGCCAGCAGTAACCCGGGACAGAAGGAGAAGACCCAGTACTTC

size: .
V: TRBV7-9
D: .
J: TRBJ2-7
CDR3: CASSPGRGRAPTEQYF
DNA: TGTGCCAGCAGCCCCGGGCGGGGACGGGCCCCTACCGAGCAGTACTTC

size: .
V: TRBV11-2
D: .
J: TRBJ2-7
CDR3: CASSGGRPFDEQYF
DNA: TGTGCCAGCAGCGGGGGCCGCCCCTTCGACGAGCAGTACTTC

size: .
V: TRBV11-2
D: .
J: TRBJ2-3
CDR3: CASSLADSSTDTQYF
DNA: TGTGCCAGCAGCTTAGCCGATAGTAGCACAGATACGCAGTATTTT

size: few
V: TRBV7-6
D: .
J: TRBJ2-3
CDR3: CASSLEGSRHTDTQYF
DNA: TGTGCCAGCAGCTTAGAAGGTTCCAGGCACACAGATACGCAGTATTTT

size: once
V: TRBV5-1
D: TRBD1
J: TRBJ1-4
CDR3: CASSLGTGANEKLFF
DNA: TGCGCCAGCAGCTTGGGGACAGGGGCAAATGAAAAACTGTTTTTT

size: .
V: TRBV10-1
D: TRBD1
J: TRBJ1-2
CDR3: CASSAGTGTGGYTF
DNA: TGCGCCAGCAGCGCCGGGACAGGTACCGGTGGCTACACCTTC

size: few
V: TRBV14
D: TRBD2
J: TRBJ2-5
CDR3: CASSQDRGLAGETQYF
DNA: TGTGCCAGCAGCCAAGATAGGGGACTAGCGGGTGAGACCCAGTACTTC

size: once
V: TRBV10-3
D: TRBD1
J: TRBJ2-3
CDR3: CAIRGQLPSTDTQYF
DNA: TGTGCCATCAGGGGACAGCTTCCTAGCACAGATACGCAGTATTTT

size: .
V: TRBV29-1
D: .
J: TRBJ1-1
CDR3: CSVLSGGTEAFF
DNA: TGCAGCGTTTTGTCCGGCGGCACTGAAGCTTTCTTT

size: .
V: TRBV5-5
D: .
J: TRBJ2-2
CDR3: CASSLTTTGELFF
DNA: TGTGCCAGCAGCTTGACGACTACCGGGGAGCTGTTTTTT

size: .
V: TRBV7-8
D: .
J: TRBJ1-1
CDR3: CASSPSEVNTEAFF
DNA: TGTGCCAGCAGCCCTTCGGAGGTGAACACTGAAGCTTTCTTT

size: .
V: TRBV6-5
D: TRBD1
J: TRBJ1-2
CDR3: CASSPGTALGGYTF
DNA: TGTGCCAGCAGCCCCGGGACAGCCCTCGGGGGCTACACCTTC

size: .
V: TRBV13
D: TRBD1
J: TRBJ2-7
CDR3: CASSLRDRGNEQYF
DNA: TGTGCCAGCAGCTTACGGGACAGGGGAAATGAGCAGTACTTC

size: .
V: TRBV19
D: TRBD2
J: TRBJ2-3
CDR3: CASTGTSGRPTDTQYF
DNA: TGTGCCAGCACCGGGACTAGCGGGAGGCCCACAGATACGCAGTATTTT

size: .
V: TRBV4-2
D: TRBD2
J: TRBJ2-5
CDR3: CASSQEVAGVWETQYF
DNA: TGTGCCAGCAGCCAAGAAGTAGCGGGAGTCTGGGAGACCCAGTACTTC

size: .
V: TRBV7-9
D: TRBD1
J: TRBJ2-2
CDR3: CASTDRGRSLGLAGELFF
DNA: TGTGCCAGCACCGACAGGGGGCGATCGTTAGGGTTGGCCGGGGAGCTGTTTTTT

size: .
V: TRBV9
D: TRBD1
J: TRBJ1-1
CDR3: CASSFEQGAHTEAFF
DNA: TGTGCCAGCAGCTTTGAACAGGGGGCGCACACTGAAGCTTTCTTT

size: .
V: TRBV2
D: .
J: TRBJ2-1
CDR3: CASSEFRLESSYNEQFF
DNA: TGTGCCAGCAGTGAATTTCGGCTGGAGAGCTCCTACAATGAGCAGTTCTTC

size: .
V: TRBV29-1
D: TRBD2
J: TRBJ2-7
CDR3: CSVGLAGGGYEQYF
DNA: TGCAGCGTTGGACTAGCGGGAGGCGGCTACGAGCAGTACTTC

size: .
V: TRBV18
D: TRBD1
J: TRBJ1-5
CDR3: CASSPSQGARGQPQHF
DNA: TGTGCCAGCTCACCATCACAGGGGGCGCGAGGTCAGCCCCAGCATTTT

size: .
V: TRBV25-1
D: .
J: TRBJ1-2
CDR3: CASSESLASFYGYTF
DNA: TGTGCCAGCAGTGAATCCTTAGCCTCCTTCTATGGCTACACCTTC

size: .
V: TRBV19
D: .
J: TRBJ1-1
CDR3: CASSTPRVNTEAFF
DNA: TGTGCCAGTAGCACCCCCAGGGTGAACACTGAAGCTTTCTTT

size: .
V: TRBV6-5
D: .
J: TRBJ2-7
CDR3: CASSYSSQGGYEQYF
DNA: TGTGCCAGCAGTTACTCGAGTCAGGGGGGCTACGAGCAGTACTTC

size: .
V: TRBV6-5
D: .
J: TRBJ2-1
CDR3: CASSYQVTRAYNEQFF
DNA: TGTGCCAGCAGTTACCAGGTGACCCGAGCCTACAATGAGCAGTTCTTC

size: .
V: TRBV7-9
D: TRBD1
J: TRBJ2-1
CDR3: CASSLRGHNGNEQFF
DNA: TGTGCCAGCAGCTTAAGGGGGCACAATGGCAATGAGCAGTTCTTC

size: once
V: TRBV27
D: .
J: TRBJ2-4
CDR3: CASGGAGTKDIQYF
DNA: TGTGCCAGCGGAGGGGCAGGCACAAAAGACATTCAGTACTTC

size: .
V: TRBV29-1
D: .
J: TRBJ1-4
CDR3: CSAQRGGQTTNEKLFF
DNA: TGCAGCGCGCAAAGGGGAGGTCAAACCACAAATGAAAAACTGTTTTTT

size: .
V: TRBV10-3
D: TRBD1
J: TRBJ1-1
CDR3: CAITGTGGGTEAFF
DNA: TGTGCCATCACCGGGACAGGGGGCGGCACTGAAGCTTTCTTT

size: .
V: TRBV29-1
D: TRBD2
J: TRBJ2-1
CDR3: CSVVVMGGLVRDEQFF
DNA: TGCAGCGTTGTCGTGATGGGGGGACTAGTACGCGATGAGCAGTTCTTC

size: .
V: TRBV15
D: .
J: TRBJ1-5
CDR3: CATSKDPGGNQPQHF
DNA: TGTGCCACCAGCAAAGACCCTGGAGGGAATCAGCCCCAGCATTTT

size: .
V: TRBV6-1
D: TRBD1
J: TRBJ2-7
CDR3: CASSGPGQGLYEQYF
DNA: TGTGCCAGCAGTGGGCCGGGACAGGGGCTCTACGAGCAGTACTTC

size: .
V: TRBV5-6
D: .
J: TRBJ1-1
CDR3: CASSLVSYTEAFF
DNA: TGTGCCAGCAGCTTGGTTAGCTACACTGAAGCTTTCTTT

size: .
V: TRBV19
D: TRBD1
J: TRBJ2-2
CDR3: CASSPGTGWAGELFF
DNA: TGTGCCAGTAGTCCAGGGACAGGGTGGGCCGGGGAGCTGTTTTTT

size: .
V: TRBV11-3
D: TRBD2
J: TRBJ2-1
CDR3: CASSFLAGGQGEQFF
DNA: TGTGCCAGCAGCTTCCTAGCGGGGGGCCAGGGTGAGCAGTTCTTC

size: few
V: TRBV29-1
D: .
J: TRBJ1-1
CDR3: CSVDEGGGTEAFF
DNA: TGCAGCGTTGACGAGGGTGGAGGGACTGAAGCTTTCTTT

size: once
V: TRBV5-1
D: .
J: TRBJ1-5
CDR3: CASSLEGPQDQPQHF
DNA: TGCGCCAGCAGCTTGGAGGGGCCTCAAGATCAGCCCCAGCATTTT

size: .
V: TRBV7-9
D: .
J: TRBJ1-5
CDR3: CASSLGSAVNQPQHF
DNA: TGTGCCAGCAGCTTAGGTAGCGCAGTCAATCAGCCCCAGCATTTT